The rows below give T cell receptor beta chains drawn from one sample of a study of shared clonotypes between healthy human individuals. Sequencing was performed with immunoSEQ multiplex PCR; in TCRdb, only in-frame clones are kept and a portion is missing. The sample records a few million clones, approximately 93% being singletons. Sequenced material: naive CD4+ T cells from PBMCs. The receptors stem from a man aged 18 to 30 in good health. Some clones in this sample may be carry-over from other donors' samples. Both conserved end residues are part of each CDR3. The D gene is left open where the match is weak. Not all rows give a size; the values are once, few, many and, for expanded clones, a class.

>TRBV19|NA|TRBD1|TRBJ1-4
TGTGCCAGTAGTATGCCGGGACAGGGCCTGGCTAATGAAAAACTGTTTTTT
CASSMPGQGLANEKLFF
>TRBV5-1|NA|NA|TRBJ2-5
TGCGCCAGCAGCTTGTTAGGGCGAGAGGTGGAGACCCAGTACTTC
CASSLLGREVETQYF
>TRBV5-1|NA|NA|TRBJ1-1
TGCGCCAGCAGCCCGAGGACAGCCTTTTCCACTGAAGCTTTCTTT
CASSPRTAFSTEAFF
>TRBV12-5|NA|TRBD1|TRBJ1-2
TGTGCTAGTGGTCGGGGACAGAACAACTATGGCTACACCTTC
CASGRGQNNYGYTF
>TRBV9|once|NA|TRBJ2-7
TGTGCCAGCAGCGTAGGAACAGGGTCCACCTACGAGCAGTACTTC
CASSVGTGSTYEQYF
>TRBV11-2|few|NA|TRBJ1-2
TGTGCCAGCAGCTTCGGCCAGGCTGGCTACACCTTC
CASSFGQAGYTF
>TRBV7-9|NA|NA|TRBJ2-5
TGTGCCAGCAGCTTAGGATTCGGAAGCCAAGAGACCCAGTACTTC
CASSLGFGSQETQYF
>TRBV5-4|NA|TRBD1|TRBJ2-2
TGTGCCAGCAGCTACGACAGGGGGTACACCGGGGAGCTGTTTTTT
CASSYDRGYTGELFF
>TRBV7-2|NA|NA|TRBJ1-5
TGTGCCAGCAGCTTAGTATCGGGGGATCAGCCCCAGCATTTT
CASSLVSGDQPQHF
>TRBV6-5|once|TRBD1|TRBJ1-1
TGTGCCAGCAGTCACCGGGACAGGGACACTGAAGCTTTCTTT
CASSHRDRDTEAFF
>TRBV4-2|NA|NA|TRBJ1-3
TGTGCCAGCAGCCAAGGAGTCCCGGGGATTTCTGGAAACACCATATATTTT
CASSQGVPGISGNTIYF
>TRBV4-2|NA|NA|TRBJ2-2
TGTGCCAGCAGCCAAGAGGGCGTAGCGAACACCGGGGAGCTGTTTTTT
CASSQEGVANTGELFF
>TRBV7-9|NA|NA|TRBJ2-7
TGTGCCAGCAGCTTATCGGGGGCGGGCGGCTACGAGCAGTACTTC
CASSLSGAGGYEQYF
>TRBV28|NA|TRBD1|TRBJ2-1
TGTGCCAGCAGTCCGGGGACAGGGTTGAAGTTCTTC
CASSPGTGLKFF
>TRBV7-3|NA|NA|TRBJ2-5
TGTGCCAGCAGCTTAATGGGGGTGGGAGAGACCCAGTACTTC
CASSLMGVGETQYF
>TRBV10-3|once|NA|TRBJ2-6
TGTGCCATCAATAGGGGGTCGAGCTCTGGGGCCAACGTCCTGACTTTC
CAINRGSSSGANVLTF
>TRBV30|NA|NA|TRBJ1-3
TGTGCCTGGAGTGTACCCGGAAACACCATATATTTT
CAWSVPGNTIYF
>TRBV28|NA|TRBD2|TRBJ2-2
TGTGCCAGCAGTTTCAGAGTAGCGGGGTACACCGGGGAGCTGTTTTTT
CASSFRVAGYTGELFF
>TRBV18|NA|TRBD2|TRBJ2-1
TGTGCCAGCTCCCGGGGAAGTAGCGGGGGAGACAATGAGCAGTTCTTC
CASSRGSSGGDNEQFF
>TRBV29-1|NA|NA|TRBJ2-1
TGCAGCGAGATGAACCCGGCGGGCTCATACAATGAGCAGTTCTTC
CSEMNPAGSYNEQFF
>TRBV19|NA|NA|TRBJ2-7
TGTGCCAGTAGCAACGACCAAGGTTTAGAGCAGTACTTC
CASSNDQGLEQYF
>TRBV5-1|NA|NA|TRBJ2-3
TGCGCCAGCAGCTTTGGCGGAGGCGCAGATACGCAGTATTTT
CASSFGGGADTQYF